The T cell receptor beta chain under discussion was sequenced for a study of cytomegalovirus exposure and HLA in healthy donors. Findings and caveats of the study: It was reportedly the case that the classifier diagnosed cytomegalovirus status with high specificity and sensitivity. Cytomegalovirus-associated status was assigned to about 180 TCR beta chains. The tendency of first-cohort TCR clusters to co-occur in the roughly 110 validation repertoires was the finding of a later analysis.

The CDR3 has 14 residues. The V and J ends lost 3 bases and 1 base respectively, with 11 bases between them. The germline gives CDR1 SGHRS, CDR2 YFSETQ. Comment on this clone: Its antigen is not identified.

Assay used: immunoSEQ multiplex PCR; TCRdb lists only in-frame clones, some missing. The sample includes a few hundred thousand clones, 65% to 90% of them seen just once. The V gene is TRBV5-1, the J gene TRBJ2-7, with TRBD1 as a possible D gene (6 bases). The receptor was isolated from a woman in her late teens or twenties in good health and CMV-seronegative. Sequencing input: PBMCs. CDR3: CASSSGTSSYEQYF. CDR3 nucleotide sequence: TGCGCCAGCAGCTCCGGGACAAGTTCCTACGAGCAGTACTTC.